This TCR beta chain was recovered during a study of spatial heterogeneity in lung cancer. Study results and caveats: Ubiquitous and regional nonsynonymous mutations were each tracked by the matching count of ubiquitous or regional expanded TCRs. For expanded intratumoral alpha and beta TCRs, counts tracked tumor mutation counts.

About this clonotype: Its cognate antigen is unknown.

CDR1 is DFQATT and CDR2 is SNEGSKA in the germline V gene (reference sequence). The J segment lost 3 bases and the V segment lost 2 bases, leaving 0 bases of the junction unmatched. CDR3 length: 12 amino acids. The study tagged each TCR cDNA molecule with a unique molecular identifier. One entry per CDR3 protein results from TCRdb running MiXCR on the 5' RACE reads. The sample carries a few thousand distinct CDR3 sequences, 30% to 40% recorded once. Indicated time point: sample taken at primary tumor resection. The donors were 72 patients with non-small cell lung cancer that was early-stage and untreated. Whole RNA, isolated from tumor, nontumor lung or frozen PBMC, was sequenced without prior sorting.

This material consisted of lung tumor tissue, taken at surgery. V gene TRBV20-1 combines with J gene TRBJ2-7; 8 nucleotides line up with TRBD1. This TCR came from a male donor with early-stage non-small cell lung cancer. As DNA, the CDR3 is TGCAGTGCTAGAACAGGGGGCTACGAGCAGTACTTC. Its translation is CSARTGGYEQYF.